This entry lists 6 T cell receptor beta chains sequenced from one sample in a study of T cells in localized non-small cell lung cancer. The method was immunoSEQ multiplex PCR; TCRdb's version includes in-frame clones alone and lacks a portion of them. The profile shows more than 100,000 clones, roughly 90% of them singletons. The sample was peripheral blood, taken before any cancer treatment. Receptor source: a female donor older than 55 with stage I lung adenocarcinoma.

The gene calls are TRBV5-1 and TRBJ2-7; TRBD2 matches at 14 bases. Looked up from germline, CDR1 is SGHRS and CDR2 is YFSETQ. The CDR3 runs to 17 residues. Trimming removed 0 bases from V and 2 bases from J; junction bases left unmatched: 4. The CDR3, as DNA: TGCGCCAGCAGCTTGGATTCGACTAGCGGGAGGGCCTACGAGCAGTACTTC. The encoded protein is CASSLDSTSGRAYEQYF.

Concerning this clone: The junction and the germline gene differ at one end; a read error may be behind it. The chain joins TRBV12-5 to TRBJ1-2, with TRBD1 as a possible D gene (5 bases). Germline V gene lookup returns CDR1 LGHNT and CDR2 FRNRAP. This CDR3 is built from 15 residues. The CDR3 DNA reads as TGTGCTAGTGGTTTGGTACTGGGGGGTTACTATGGCCACACCTTC. It is translated as CASGLVLGGYYGHTF.

This sequence joins TRBV28 and TRBJ2-4, with 8 bases identical to TRBD1. From germline, CDR1 is MDHEN and CDR2 SYDVKM. The CDR3 has 14 amino acids. The ends lost 1 base at V and 5 bases at J; junction bases unmatched: 1. The CDR3 DNA sequence: TGTGCCAGCAGTTTATCACAGGGGGAAAACATTCAGTACTTC. Amino acids: CASSLSQGENIQYF.

The genes are TRBV28 and TRBJ2-7, with 9 bases fitting TRBD1. Germline loops: CDR1 MDHEN, CDR2 SYDVKM. The CDR3 spans 16 residues. The V and J ends lost 6 bases and 9 bases, in that order; junction bases with no gene match: 18. The CDR3 loop is CASRRPGQGLSRGQYF. CDR3 in DNA: TGTGCCAGCAGACGACCGGGACAGGGCCTTTCCCGGGGGCAGTACTTC. Complete variable domain (other parts from reference TRBV28 and TRBJ2-7): DVKVTQSSRYLVKRTGEKVFLECVQDMDHENMFWYRQDPGLGLRLIYFSYDVKMKEKGDIPEGYSVSREKKERFSLILESASTNQTSMYLCASRRPGQGLSRGQYFGPGTRLTVT.

This chain links TRBV6-4 with TRBJ1-2; maybe TRBD1 (5 bases). Germline-derived CDR1 and CDR2 are MRHNA and SNTAGT. Trimming took 3 bases from V and 2 from J, leaving 10 bases between them. The CDR3 is 14 residues long. The CDR3 DNA is TGTGCCAGCAGTGAAGGGGTATCCAACTATGGCTACACCTTC. As protein: CASSEGVSNYGYTF.

The chain links TRBV7-2 to TRBJ2-3; D is undetermined. The CDR3 consists of 13 residues. Germline CDR1 is SGHTA and CDR2 is FQGNSA. Trimming left V 5 bases short and J 5 bases short, with 11 bases between. The CDR3 spells CASSVRVGDTQYF. CDR3 DNA sequence: TGTGCCAGCAGCGTTCGAGTTGGAGATACGCAGTATTTT.